A single sample is the source of the 29 T cell receptor beta chains below, sequenced in a study of blood T cells in healthy people across ages (dated by TCRdb to between 2015 and 2016). Libraries were constructed by 5' RACE. TCRdb records Illumina HiSeq 2500 as the sequencer. The second PCR ran for about 6 to 11 cycles and used a J-beta primer mix along with a sample-barcoded 5' primer. TCRdb reanalyzed the raw reads on its own, using fastp at Q25 for trimming and MiXCR for clone calling, and kept in-frame beta chains. Under each unique CDR3 protein, matching rows form one entry showing the most common genes and DNA. This sample lists some 560,000 distinct CDR3 sequences; about 29% were detected once. Over 3.5% of the sample is taken by the ten largest. This sample was also put to use in a study of T cells of mothers and their children.

The specimen was blood. The receptors originated from a boy aged 2-15 years in good health.

This clonotype showed up just a few times. The gene calls are TRBV7-9 and TRBJ2-1, with D possibly being TRBD1 or TRBD2 (5 bases each). V lost 7 bases and J 4 bases, leaving 23 bases between the germline ends. This CDR3 has 17 amino acids. CDR1 SEHNR and CDR2 FQNEAQ come from the germline V gene (reference sequence). CDR3 nucleotide sequence: TGTGCCAGCAACCACCCCGAGGGGATACTAAAATACAATGAGCAGTTCTTC. Its translation: CASNHPEGILKYNEQFF. Full variable domain (remainder filled in from reference TRBV7-9 and TRBJ2-1): DTGVSQNPRHKITKRGQNVTFRCDPISEHNRLYWYRQTLGQGPEFLTYFQNEAQLEKSRLLSDRFSAERPKGSFSTLEIQRTEQGDSAMYLCASNHPEGILKYNEQFFGPGTRLTVL.

CDR3 protein: CASATATYEQYF. The CDR3 DNA reads as TGTGCCAGTGCGACAGCAACCTACGAGCAGTACTTC. The chain has TRBV12-3 or TRBV12-4 and TRBJ2-7; weak D call: TRBD1 (5 bases). The CDR3 has 12 residues. V was pared by 9 bases and J by 2 bases, with 11 bases between.

The gene calls are TRBV3-1 and TRBJ2-7; 7 nucleotides align to TRBD2. Germline V gene lookup returns CDR1 LGHDT and CDR2 YNNKEL (reference sequence). The CDR3 contains 15 residues. The V segment lost 4 bases and the J segment 2 bases; nucleotides outside the gene matches: 8. The CDR3 DNA is TGTGCCAGCAGCCCCATGGGGGGGACCCCCTACGAGCAGTACTTC. This gives the protein CASSPMGGTPYEQYF.

The chain employs TRBV5-5 and TRBJ1-1; D perhaps matches TRBD1 (5 bases). Germline V CDR1 and CDR2: SGHKS, YYEKEE (reference sequence). With 0 bases removed from V and 11 bases from J, the gap between germline ends came to 14 bases. There are 13 residues in the CDR3. Written as DNA, the CDR3 is TGTGCCAGCAGCTTGGGGCCCCGAAGGGACGCTTTCTTT. It encodes CASSLGPRRDAFF.

In its sample, this clonotype was seen a few times. This chain links TRBV7-6 with TRBJ2-7, with TRBD2 matching over 8 bases. The CDR3 sequence is 14 residues long. The germline V gene encodes CDR1 SGHVS and CDR2 FNYEAQ. With V trimmed by 0 bases and J by 6 bases, 4 bases remained unmatched. The CDR3 loop is CASSLAGSGAEQYF. In nucleotides, the CDR3 is TGTGCCAGCAGCTTAGCGGGTAGCGGGGCCGAGCAGTACTTC. Full variable domain (outside the CDR3, taken from reference TRBV7-6 and TRBJ2-7): GAGVSQSPRYKVTKRGQDVALRCDPISGHVSLYWYRQALGQGPEFLTYFNYEAQQDKSGLPNDRFSAERPEGSISTLTIQRTEQRDSAMYRCASSLAGSGAEQYFGPGTRLTVT.

A few counts support this clonotype. Germline is not matched at one junction end, which may reflect a read error. The chain recombines TRBV4-3 with TRBJ1-3, with TRBD1 matching over 7 bases. Germline loops: CDR1 LGHNA, CDR2 YSLEER. CDR3 length: 15 residues. The DNA of the CDR3 is TGTGCCAGCAGCCAAGCAGGGGGCTCTGGAAACACCATATATTTT. Translation gives CASSQAGGSGNTIYF.

This clonotype was picked up a small number of times. The rearrangement links TRBV2 to TRBJ2-7; TRBD2 matches 10 bases. There are 18 residues in the CDR3. Germline V gene data show CDR1 as SNHLY and CDR2 as FYNNEI. Trimming at V came to 2 bases and at J to 3 bases, leaving 13 bases not matched to a gene. As DNA, the CDR3 is TGTGCCAGCAGTGAACTGGTGCTAGCGGGAGTATCAAACTACGAGCAGTACTTC. As protein: CASSELVLAGVSNYEQYF.

A remark on this clonotype: Its ends do not fully match the called genes, so a read error is possible. The CDR3 nucleotides are TGTGCCGGCAGCTTATCCGAGTCCGGCCGCAATGAGCAGTTCTTC. This codes for CAGSLSESGRNEQFF. The chain has TRBV7-9 and TRBJ2-1; D is unresolved. The CDR3 is made up of 15 amino acids. Germline V lookup: CDR1 SEHNR, CDR2 FQNEAQ (reference sequence).

The J gene is TRBJ2-1, the V gene TRBV19; D perhaps matches TRBD2 (6 bases). CDR1 and CDR2 from the germline V gene are LNHDA and SQIVND (reference sequence). Trimming removed 6 bases from V and 0 bases from J, with 12 bases in between. This CDR3 has 15 amino acids. CDR3 amino acids: CASSQAGSSYNEQFF. CDR3 in DNA: TGTGCCAGTAGCCAAGCGGGTAGCTCCTACAATGAGCAGTTCTTC.

V usage is TRBV15 and J usage is TRBJ2-3, with D unclear. Trimming removed 0 bases from V and 6 bases from J, with 10 bases in between. There are 14 residues in the CDR3. Germline V gives CDR1 LNHNV, CDR2 YYDKDF (reference sequence). In nucleotides, the CDR3 is TGTGCCACCAGCAGAGATCGGTCAAGTGATACGCAGTATTTT. Amino acid sequence: CATSRDRSSDTQYF. The variable domain in full, completed from reference TRBV15 and TRBJ2-3, reads DAMVIQNPRYQVTQFGKPVTLSCSQTLNHNVMYWYQQKSSQAPKLLFHYYDKDFNNEADTPDNFQSRRPNTSFCFLDIRSPGLGDTAMYLCATSRDRSSDTQYFGPGTRLTVL.

The chain uses TRBV7-9 and TRBJ1-4; 8 positions agree with TRBD1. CDR3 size: 16 residues. With V trimmed by 1 base and J by 3 bases, 4 bases remained unmatched. In germline, CDR1 is SEHNR, CDR2 FQNEAQ (reference sequence). The CDR3 region has the DNA TGTGCCAGCAGCTTAGGCAGGGGGCTCGCTAATGAAAAACTGTTTTTT. Encoded protein: CASSLGRGLANEKLFF.

J is TRBJ2-5 and V is TRBV20-1, with TRBD1 matching 8 bases. Germline V CDR1 and CDR2: DFQATT, SNEGSKA (reference sequence). With V trimmed by 3 bases and J by 3 bases, 9 bases remained unmatched. The CDR3 is made up of 15 amino acids. DNA for the CDR3: TGCAGTGCTAGCGACCCCCGGACAGGGAAAGAGACCCAGTACTTC. Protein: CSASDPRTGKETQYF.

This clonotype was counted only a few times. The genes are TRBV14 and TRBJ2-1; 9 bases align to TRBD2. Germline V gene lookup returns CDR1 SGHDN and CDR2 FVKESK. Trimming cost V 7 bases and J 3 bases; bases outside gene matches: 7. This CDR3 region has 15 residues. The chain's CDR3 is CASTDSGRFYNEQFF. The DNA for the CDR3 is TGTGCCAGCACCGATAGCGGGAGATTCTACAATGAGCAGTTCTTC.

Only a few counts were recorded for this clonotype. This chain links TRBV12-3 or TRBV12-4 with TRBJ2-1; 7 bases match TRBD2. Trimming removed 7 bases from V and 4 bases from J; junction bases left unmatched: 13. The CDR3 runs to 16 residues. CDR3 sequence (DNA): TGTGCCAGCACACCACAGGCGGGAGAGAAGTACAATGAGCAGTTCTTC. Its protein is CASTPQAGEKYNEQFF.

The chain combines TRBV12-3 or TRBV12-4 with TRBJ2-5, with D maybe TRBD1 (5 bases). V lost 4 bases to trimming and J lost 5 bases, with 11 bases between them. The CDR3 is made up of 13 amino acids. The CDR3 loop is CASSSRAAETQYF. The CDR3 DNA reads TGTGCCAGCAGTTCCAGGGCGGCGGAGACCCAGTACTTC.

This clonotype was found once. The chain has TRBV5-1 and TRBJ1-1; 10 bases agree with TRBD1. The germline gives CDR1 SGHRS, CDR2 YFSETQ. CDR3 length equals 15 residues. V was clipped by 4 bases and J by 3 bases; unmatched bases: 6. DNA of the CDR3: TGCGCCAGCAGCCCCAGACAGGGGGCGGACACTGAAGCTTTCTTT. It translates to CASSPRQGADTEAFF.

This clonotype was recorded many times. The junction does not match germline at one end; this may be a read error. The chain carries TRBV7-7 and TRBJ2-5, with TRBD1 matching over 9 bases. The CDR3 is made up of 15 amino acids. CDR1 and CDR2 (germline): SSHAT, FNYEAQ (reference sequence). CDR3 DNA sequence: TGTGCTAGCAGCGCCGGGACAGGGCCACAAGAGACCCAGTACTTC. Its translation is CASSAGTGPQETQYF.

CDR3 protein: CASSSWLGQGPGGYTF. CDR3 nucleotide sequence: TGTGCCAGCAGTTCCTGGTTGGGCCAGGGGCCTGGGGGCTACACCTTC. The V call is TRBV27, the J call TRBJ1-2; D is possibly TRBD1 (6 bases). The CDR3 is 16 amino acids. V lost 4 bases, J lost 8 bases, and 23 bases lay in between. CDR1 and CDR2 (germline): MNHEY, SMNVEV (reference sequence).

This clonotype has a handful of counts. The rearrangement links TRBV20-1 to TRBJ2-1; TRBD2 aligns across 7 bases. V dropped 3 bases and J dropped 4; count of bases not matched to a gene: 3. CDR1 is DFQATT, CDR2 SNEGSKA, per germline (reference sequence). This CDR3 spans 13 amino acids. The CDR3 protein is CSASFGGYNEQFF. CDR3 coding DNA: TGCAGTGCTAGCTTCGGGGGGTACAATGAGCAGTTCTTC.

This clonotype was picked up a small number of times. This chain uses TRBV10-2 with TRBJ2-1; 7 bases are shared with TRBD2. The CDR3 loop spans 13 amino acids. The germline V gene encodes CDR1 WSHSY and CDR2 SAAADI. With V trimmed by 4 bases and J by 9 bases, 6 bases remained unmatched. The CDR3 reads CASSATSWGEQFF. CDR3 sequence (DNA): TGCGCCAGCAGTGCGACTAGCTGGGGTGAGCAGTTCTTC.

This clonotype was observed a handful of times. The chain couples TRBV29-1 to TRBJ1-2; a possible D gene is TRBD1 (5 bases). This CDR3 has 12 amino acids. Per germline, CDR1 SQVTM and CDR2 ANQGSEA. V was clipped by 4 bases and J by 4 bases, with 10 bases between them. CDR3 region: CSVADRSYGYTF. The DNA for the CDR3 is TGCAGCGTTGCCGACAGATCCTATGGCTACACCTTC.

This clonotype was counted once. V usage is TRBV12-3 or TRBV12-4 and J usage is TRBJ2-5; 7 bases line up with TRBD2. The J call is in doubt because the DNA end fits TRBJ2-7 better. This CDR3 is built from 14 residues. CDR3 in amino acids: CASSKLALLNEQYF. The CDR3 coding sequence is TGTGCCAGCAGTAAACTAGCGTTGTTGAACGAGCAGTACTTC.

This sequence joins TRBV30 and TRBJ1-1, with 7 bases fitting TRBD1. Trimming at V came to 8 bases and at J to 10 bases, leaving 10 bases not matched to a gene. Germline-derived CDR1 and CDR2 are GTSNPN and SVGIG (reference sequence). This CDR3 has 11 amino acids. The chain's CDR3 is CAGLYRGVAFF. The CDR3 DNA sequence: TGTGCCGGTTTATACAGGGGTGTAGCTTTCTTT.

This chain's CDR3 is CASSPGTVAPQEQFF. The CDR3 DNA is TGTGCCAGCAGCCCAGGGACTGTAGCCCCTCAAGAGCAGTTCTTC. The rearrangement joins TRBV7-8 to TRBJ2-5; D perhaps matches TRBD2 (6 bases). The DNA end is more similar to TRBJ2-1, so the J call may be wrong. This CDR3 spans 15 amino acids. From germline, CDR1 is SGHVS and CDR2 FQNEAQ.

The rearrangement joins TRBV24-1 to TRBJ2-1; possibly TRBD1 for D (5 bases). The CDR3 has 15 amino acids. Germline assignment: CDR1 KGHDR and CDR2 SFDVKD. V dropped 5 bases and J dropped 3 bases, with 13 bases sitting between them. Written as DNA, the CDR3 is TGTGCCACCAGTGGGGGCAGGCTAGACTACAATGAGCAGTTCTTC. It translates to CATSGGRLDYNEQFF.

The V and J genes are TRBV3-1 and TRBJ2-4, with no clear D. Germline CDR1 LGHDT, CDR2 YNNKEL (reference sequence). Between the trimmed V and J ends, which lost 4 bases and 1 base, there was a span of 14 bases. The CDR3 totals 16 residues. The DNA of the CDR3 is TGTGCCAGCAGCCGGCGTCCTGTGGAGGCCAAAAACATTCAGTACTTC. Amino acid sequence: CASSRRPVEAKNIQYF.

In this sample, this clonotype turned up a few times. The chain is built from TRBV2 and TRBJ2-5; either TRBD1 or TRBD2 may supply D (6 bases each). Looked up from germline, CDR1 is SNHLY and CDR2 is FYNNEI. V dropped 6 bases and J dropped 7 bases, with 21 bases sitting between them. The CDR3 totals 15 residues. The CDR3 loop reads CASSLEGVPDGTQYF. The CDR3 nucleotides are TGTGCCAGCAGCTTGGAGGGGGTACCCGACGGGACCCAGTACTTC.

This chain connects TRBV7-2 to TRBJ1-4; possibly TRBD1 for D (6 bases). V gave up 2 bases and J gave up 0 bases, with 10 bases separating them. From germline, CDR1 is SGHTA and CDR2 FQGNSA. This CDR3 comprises 16 residues. Here the CDR3 reads CASSLYRAATNEKLFF. The CDR3 coding sequence is TGTGCCAGCAGCTTATACAGGGCTGCAACTAATGAAAAACTGTTTTTT.

This clonotype came up a few times. The chain uses TRBV30 and TRBJ1-2, with a tentative D call TRBD1 (5 bases). Deletions cut 3 bases from V and 3 bases from J, with 11 bases between. This CDR3 has 13 residues. Germline V gene data show CDR1 as GTSNPN and CDR2 as SVGIG (reference sequence). CDR3 nucleotides: TGTGCCTGGAGCACAGGATCTTACTATGGCTACACCTTC. Translating it yields CAWSTGSYYGYTF.